The 13 T cell receptor beta chains given below trace back to one sample, sequenced in a study of blood T cell repertoires in COVID-19. The protocol was immunoSEQ multiplex PCR, while the TCRdb copy is restricted to in-frame clones and leaves out a portion. The data show over 85,000 clones, approximately 83% seen once. Sequenced material: peripheral blood. The receptors come from a man aged 60 to 75 with acute or convalescent COVID-19.

This rearrangement joins TRBV11-1 to TRBJ2-2, with 14 bases identical to TRBD2. CDR1 and CDR2 from the germline V gene are SGHAT and FQDESV (reference sequence). V dropped 5 bases and J dropped 7; count of bases not matched to a gene: 3. The CDR3 has 15 residues. The CDR3 DNA reads as TGTGCCAGCAGCGGGACTAGCGGGGGCCACGGGGAGCTGTTTTTT. Protein product: CASSGTSGGHGELFF.

The chain carries TRBV2 and TRBJ2-2; D may be TRBD1 (6 bases). Germline V gene sequence: CDR1 SNHLY, CDR2 FYNNEI. The CDR3 extends over 14 amino acids. V lost 7 bases and J lost 7, with 16 bases in between. Here the CDR3 DNA reads TGTGCCAGCACCCTCGGGACACCGGGCGGGGAGCTGTTTTTT. Protein sequence: CASTLGTPGGELFF.

The J gene is TRBJ1-3, the V gene TRBV6-6, with 8 bases matching TRBD1. The germline V gene has CDR1 MNHNY and CDR2 SVGAGI (reference sequence). This CDR3 has 16 amino acids. The J segment lost 0 bases and the V segment lost 6 bases, leaving 7 bases of the junction unmatched. The CDR3 DNA follows: TGTGCCAGCAGCTCGACAGACAGGGGCTCTGGAAACACCATATATTTT. Protein product: CASSSTDRGSGNTIYF.

The table lists this clone with a few counts. The chain carries TRBV7-2 and TRBJ2-3, with D possibly being TRBD2 (7 bases). The V end was cut by 2 bases, the J end by 6 bases, with 18 bases between. The CDR3 runs 16 residues. CDR1 is SGHTA, CDR2 FQGNSA, per germline. CDR3 sequence reads: CASSLRHGGPSDTQYF. CDR3 in DNA: TGTGCCAGCAGCTTAAGACACGGGGGGCCCTCGGATACGCAGTATTTT.

The chain has TRBV6-5 and TRBJ2-7; TRBD2 agrees at 9 bases. The V and J ends lost 6 bases and 4 bases, in that order; junction bases with no gene match: 10. Germline V lookup: CDR1 MNHEY, CDR2 SVGAGI. This CDR3 comprises 15 residues. This CDR3 is CASSRDSGSQYEQYF. The DNA for the CDR3 is TGTGCCAGCAGCAGAGATAGCGGGAGCCAGTACGAGCAGTACTTC.

This chain links TRBV27 with TRBJ2-7; TRBD2 might be the D (6 bases). The CDR3 sequence is 14 residues long. Trimming removed 1 base at V and 3 bases at J, with 10 bases between. The germline V gene encodes CDR1 MNHEY and CDR2 SMNVEV (reference sequence). The CDR3 region is CASSLWGGFYEQYF. For the CDR3, the DNA is TGTGCCAGCAGTTTATGGGGAGGATTCTACGAGCAGTACTTC.

The V and J genes are TRBV18 and TRBJ2-7; D possibly corresponds to TRBD1 (5 bases). Per the germline V gene, CDR1 is KGHSH and CDR2 is LQKENI. The ends were cut back, 8 bases at V and 5 bases at J, with 19 bases in the middle. The CDR3 runs to 14 residues. The DNA of the CDR3 is TGTGCCAGCCTCCGTGGGCAGGGTATGGACGAGCAGTACTTC. This sequence encodes CASLRGQGMDEQYF.

This clone was recorded once. The CDR3 region is CAISESRVDGNTIYF. The CDR3 nucleotides are TGTGCCATCAGTGAGTCGAGGGTCGACGGGAACACCATATATTTT. This chain connects TRBV10-3 to TRBJ1-3; the D is unclear. This CDR3 spans 15 amino acids. The ends were cut back, 0 bases at V and 7 bases at J, with 13 bases in the middle. Germline V gives CDR1 ENHRY, CDR2 SYGVKD.

The chain combines TRBV5-1 with TRBJ2-3; TRBD2 matches 10 bases. CDR3 length: 16 amino acids. Germline V CDR1 and CDR2: SGHRS, YFSETQ. The ends lost 3 bases at V and 1 base at J; junction bases unmatched: 5. CDR3 region: CASSSRTSGGTDTQYF. Here the CDR3 DNA reads TGCGCCAGCAGCTCCCGGACTAGCGGAGGCACAGATACGCAGTATTTT.

The chain joins TRBV27 to TRBJ1-4; D may be TRBD1 (6 bases). From germline, CDR1 is MNHEY and CDR2 SMNVEV (reference sequence). The V end lost 5 bases, the J end lost 4 bases, and 11 bases lay between the germline ends. The CDR3 is 14 amino acids. CDR3: CASSRTVRNEKLFF. CDR3 coding DNA: TGTGCCAGCAGTAGGACAGTCCGTAATGAAAAACTGTTTTTT. Full variable domain (outside the CDR3, taken from reference TRBV27 and TRBJ1-4): EAQVTQNPRYLITVTGKKLTVTCSQNMNHEYMSWYRQDPGLGLRQIYYSMNVEVTDKGDVPEGYKVSRKEKRNFPLILESPSPNQTSLYFCASSRTVRNEKLFFGSGTQLSVL.

V gene TRBV6-5 combines with J gene TRBJ2-3, with TRBD2 identical over 10 bases. J gave up 0 bases and V 10 bases, and 4 bases lay outside the gene matches. CDR1 is MNHEY and CDR2 is SVGAGI in the germline V gene. This CDR3 has 14 residues. The CDR3, as DNA: TGTGCCACCACTAGCGGGGCTAGCACAGATACGCAGTATTTT. Translated: CATTSGASTDTQYF.

This clone was counted a few times. The V call is TRBV7-8, the J call TRBJ2-7; 8 positions match TRBD1. The CDR3 is made up of 14 amino acids. Germline V CDR1 and CDR2: SGHVS, FQNEAQ. The J segment lost 6 bases and the V segment lost 5 bases, leaving 9 bases of the junction unmatched. The CDR3: CASSQWTGPGEQYF. The CDR3 nucleotides read TGTGCCAGCAGCCAATGGACAGGGCCTGGCGAGCAGTACTTC.

This clone came up a few times. The chain recombines TRBV3-1 (or the pseudogene TRBV3-2) with TRBJ1-5; D possibly corresponds to TRBD1 (5 bases). With 3 bases removed from V and 6 bases from J, the gap between germline ends came to 6 bases. This CDR3 is built from 12 residues. Germline CDR1 LGHDT, CDR2 YNNKEL (reference sequence). The DNA for the CDR3 is TGTGCCAGCAGCCAGGGGGGTCAGCCCCAGCATTTT. It yields the protein CASSQGGQPQHF.